One sample yielded the 24 T cell receptor beta chains listed below, sequenced in a study of long-term antiretroviral therapy in people with HIV. The run of the v3.0 immunoSEQ assay was at survey level. Using immunoSEQ multiplex PCR, the repertoire was profiled, and TCRdb retains in-frame clones only, with some absent. The sample shows around 15,000 clones, 88% of them seen only once. Sequences were derived from unsorted PBMCs, sampled 6.9 years after starting antiretroviral therapy. The receptors derive from a man aged 45 to 65 with HIV.

The genes are TRBV18 and TRBJ1-1; D unclear. With 2 bases removed from V and 1 base from J, the gap between germline ends came to 5 bases. CDR1 is KGHSH, CDR2 LQKENI, per germline. The CDR3 is 13 residues long. The CDR3 loop reads CASSPLGNTEAFF. The DNA for the CDR3 is TGTGCCAGCTCACCATTAGGGAACACTGAAGCTTTCTTT.

V is TRBV6-6 and J is TRBJ1-1; 8 positions agree with TRBD1. V dropped 5 bases and J dropped 4; count of bases not matched to a gene: 6. CDR3 length equals 14 residues. The germline V gene has CDR1 MNHNY and CDR2 SVGAGI (reference sequence). DNA of the CDR3: TGTGCCAGCAGTAAACAGGGGGGTAGCACTGAAGCTTTCTTT. Translating gives CASSKQGGSTEAFF.

V and J are TRBV29-1 and TRBJ2-5; 14 bases are shared with TRBD2. In germline, CDR1 is SQVTM, CDR2 ANQGSEA. The V gene end was trimmed by 3 bases and the J gene end by 5 bases; junction bases not matched to a gene: 8. The CDR3 is made up of 16 amino acids. The CDR3 is CSVDRRLAGGGETQYF. As DNA, the CDR3 is TGCAGCGTTGATCGGCGACTAGCGGGAGGGGGGGAGACCCAGTACTTC.

V usage is TRBV30 and J usage is TRBJ1-1, with D unresolved. The V gene's germline CDR1 is GTSNPN and CDR2 SVGIG (reference sequence). V gave up 2 bases and J gave up 5 bases, with 6 bases separating them. The CDR3 runs 11 residues. The CDR3 DNA reads as TGTGCCTGGAGTCTTGGAACTGAAGCTTTCTTT. Translation: CAWSLGTEAFF.

The V call is TRBV15, the J call TRBJ2-1; D might be TRBD2 (6 bases). The CDR3 is made up of 16 amino acids. In germline, CDR1 is LNHNV, CDR2 YYDKDF (reference sequence). The V end lost 0 bases, the J end lost 7 bases, and 16 bases lay between the germline ends. The CDR3 DNA reads as TGTGCCACCAGCAGAGATGGGGGACTCTTTGGGAATGAGCAGTTCTTC. It translates to CATSRDGGLFGNEQFF.

The chain carries TRBV7-2 and TRBJ2-2; D might be TRBD1 or TRBD2, each matching 6 bases. Between the trimmed V and J ends, which lost 6 bases and 7 bases, there was a span of 18 bases. Germline CDR1 is SGHTA and CDR2 is FQGNSA. The CDR3 has 15 residues. DNA for the CDR3: TGTGCCAGCAGTACCCAATGGGGGGCTGGCGGGGAGCTGTTTTTT. Translating gives CASSTQWGAGGELFF.

The genes are TRBV25-1 and TRBJ1-2; D not resolved. CDR3 length: 14 amino acids. CDR1 MGHDK and CDR2 SYGVNS come from the germline V gene. V gave up 6 bases and J gave up 0 bases, with 11 bases separating them. The CDR3 sequence: CASSQDRANYGYTF. Written as DNA, the CDR3 is TGTGCCAGCAGCCAGGATCGGGCTAACTATGGCTACACCTTC.

This clone turned up a few times. The chain joins TRBV4-3 to TRBJ1-1, with a tentative D call TRBD1 (5 bases). There are 15 residues in the CDR3. V lost 4 bases to trimming and J lost 5 bases, with 17 bases between them. The germline V gene encodes CDR1 LGHNA and CDR2 YSLEER. CDR3 in amino acids: CASSPTSGGSTEAFF. DNA of the CDR3: TGCGCCAGCAGCCCTACTTCGGGGGGAAGTACTGAAGCTTTCTTT.

The rearrangement links TRBV9 to TRBJ2-5, with D uncertain. This CDR3 is 13 amino acids long. Germline lookup yields CDR1 SGDLS and CDR2 YYNGEE. V lost 4 bases and J lost 5, with 12 bases in between. CDR3 in amino acids: CASSLQVGETQYF. The CDR3, as DNA: TGTGCCAGCAGCCTCCAGGTAGGGGAGACCCAGTACTTC.

The chain has TRBV11-2 and TRBJ1-5; unclear D gene. This CDR3 region has 14 residues. Germline CDR1 is SGHAT and CDR2 is FQNNGV. V gave up 5 bases and J gave up 3 bases, with 11 bases separating them. CDR3 DNA sequence: TGTGCCAGCAGCCCAGGACGTTTCAATCAGCCCCAGCATTTT. Translating gives CASSPGRFNQPQHF.

The gene calls are TRBV18 and TRBJ2-2; possibly TRBD1 for D (5 bases). V was trimmed by 3 bases and J by 4 bases, leaving 15 bases between them. The CDR3 runs 16 residues. Germline values: CDR1 KGHSH, CDR2 LQKENI. As DNA, the CDR3 is TGTGCCAGCTCACCCTTTAAGGGGCACTTCACCGGGGAGCTGTTTTTT. Translating it yields CASSPFKGHFTGELFF.

The CDR3 nucleotides read TGTGCCAGCCCATTAAAGATCTATGGCTACACCTTC. Its translation: CASPLKIYGYTF. The rearrangement links TRBV2 to TRBJ1-2, with D unclear. Germline V gene sequence: CDR1 SNHLY, CDR2 FYNNEI. The V end was cut by 8 bases, the J end by 4 bases, with 11 bases between. CDR3 length: 12 residues.

CDR3 loop: CASSDGLAGNSYEQYF. CDR3 coding DNA: TGTGCCAGCAGCGACGGACTAGCGGGAAACTCCTACGAGCAGTACTTC. The rearrangement joins TRBV7-1 to TRBJ2-7, with TRBD2 identical over 12 bases. TRBV7-1 is an open reading frame whose function is uncertain. This CDR3 region has 16 residues. Trimming removed 5 bases from V and 0 bases from J; junction bases left unmatched: 5.

This rearrangement joins TRBV9 to TRBJ2-1, with 8 positions matching TRBD2. The V gene's germline CDR1 is SGDLS and CDR2 YYNGEE. After removal of 4 bases from V and 0 bases from J, the junction contained 9 bases not matched to a gene. CDR3 size: 17 residues. CDR3 protein: CASSSGGGRSSYNEQFF. The CDR3 coding sequence is TGTGCCAGCAGCTCCGGGGGGGGTAGAAGCTCCTACAATGAGCAGTTCTTC.

There are a few counts of this clone. This chain links TRBV7-9 with TRBJ2-7; the D is unclear. Per the germline V gene, CDR1 is SEHNR and CDR2 is FQNEAQ (reference sequence). V lost 2 bases, J lost 3 bases, and 2 bases lay in between. This CDR3 has 11 amino acids. CDR3 residues: CASSLSYEQYF. CDR3 sequence (DNA): TGTGCCAGCAGCTTAAGCTACGAGCAGTACTTC.

This chain connects TRBV21-1 to TRBJ2-1; the table's D call, TRBD2, was not checked against the DNA. TRBV21-1 is tagged as a pseudogene. The CDR3 totals 11 residues. Here the CDR3 DNA reads TGTGCCAGCAGCCCATATACGGGGCAGTTCTTC. Residues: CASSPYTGQFF.

The chain recombines TRBV27 with TRBJ2-6, with unresolved D. The ends were cut back, 6 bases at V and 0 bases at J, with 15 bases in the middle. Per germline, CDR1 MNHEY and CDR2 SMNVEV (reference sequence). The CDR3 is made up of 17 amino acids. CDR3 residues: CASRPHTDLSGANVLTF. CDR3 in DNA: TGTGCCAGCAGGCCACACACTGACCTCTCTGGGGCCAACGTCCTGACTTTC.

The chain combines TRBV5-6 with TRBJ1-1; D gene uncertain. CDR1 SGHDT and CDR2 YYEEEE come from the germline V gene. There are 13 residues in the CDR3. Trimming pared 6 bases from V and 4 bases from J, leaving 13 bases between. This CDR3 is CASTLGGITEAFF. CDR3 bases: TGTGCCAGCACCCTGGGAGGAATCACTGAAGCTTTCTTT.

Note on this clone: The junction shows a germline mismatch at one end, possibly a read error. J is TRBJ2-7 and V is TRBV4-1, with D unclear. The CDR3 is made up of 16 amino acids. The germline gives CDR1 MGHRA, CDR2 YSYEKL. The CDR3 nucleotides are TGTGCCAGCAGCCCCCCTCCCGGAGACCAAGATTACGAGCAGTACTTC. Its protein product is CASSPPPGDQDYEQYF.

The chain uses TRBV6-6 and TRBJ2-7, with D possibly TRBD2 on 5 matching bases. The CDR3 loop spans 14 amino acids. Trimming stripped 7 bases from V and 0 bases from J, with 13 bases between. Looked up from germline, CDR1 is MNHNY and CDR2 is SVGAGI (reference sequence). CDR3 coding DNA: TGTGCCAGCACCTACAGCGGAGGCTCCTACGAGCAGTACTTC. Protein product: CASTYSGGSYEQYF.

Here the CDR3 DNA reads TGTGCCAGCAGCTTGATTCCCACGGAGACCCAGTACTTC. This translates into CASSLIPTETQYF. J is TRBJ2-5 and V is TRBV7-7; no clear D gene. Trimming took 3 bases from V and 5 from J, leaving 10 bases between them. This CDR3 is built from 13 residues. Germline V gives CDR1 SSHAT, CDR2 FNYEAQ (reference sequence). Filled out from reference TRBV7-7 and TRBJ2-5, the complete variable domain reads GAGVSQSPRYKVTKRGQDVTLRCDPISSHATLYWYQQALGQGPEFLTYFNYEAQPDKSGLPSDRFSAERPEGSISTLTIQRTEQRDSAMYRCASSLIPTETQYFGPGTRLLVL.

In this sample, this clone turned up a few times. The chain uses TRBV19 and TRBJ2-1; the D gene is possibly TRBD2 (5 bases). Deletions cut 9 bases from V and 7 bases from J, with 13 bases between. CDR1 LNHDA and CDR2 SQIVND come from the germline V gene (reference sequence). There are 12 residues in the CDR3. The CDR3 bases are TGTGCCAGCAGAGTTAGAGGGAATGAGCAGTTCTTC. This encodes CASRVRGNEQFF.

The chain couples TRBV28 to TRBJ2-7; D not resolved. The V and J ends lost 5 bases and 4 bases respectively, with 15 bases between them. Germline assignment: CDR1 MDHEN and CDR2 SYDVKM. This CDR3 has 14 residues. The CDR3: CASSPRSVGYEQYF. The DNA of the CDR3 is TGTGCCAGCAGTCCCCGGAGCGTGGGGTACGAGCAGTACTTC.

V gene TRBV19 combines with J gene TRBJ1-2; TRBD1 matches at 9 bases. CDR1 and CDR2 (germline): LNHDA, SQIVND (reference sequence). There are 16 residues in the CDR3. V lost 5 bases to trimming and J lost 6 bases; unmatched junction nucleotides: 13. DNA of the CDR3: TGTGCCAGTAGTCCACGACCGGGACAGGGATTTGATGGCTACACCTTC. It encodes CASSPRPGQGFDGYTF.